The 11 T cell receptor beta chains reported below all come from one sample, sequenced in a study of shared clonotypes between healthy human individuals. Profiling relied on immunoSEQ multiplex PCR, and the TCRdb table lists in-frame clones only, not all of them. The sample lists some 2.1 million clones, 95% occurring once. The sequenced sample was naive CD4+ T cells sorted from blood. Subset specified: CD45RA+ positively selected. The receptors shown here come from a man younger than 30 in good health.

Worth noting for this clone: A much larger clonotype is one base distant, so this may be a read error. V gene TRBV2 combines with J gene TRBJ2-7, with D unresolved. V was shortened by 7 bases and J by 0 bases, with 7 bases between the two germline ends. This CDR3 is built from 12 residues. The germline gives CDR1 SNHLY, CDR2 FYNNEI. CDR3 sequence: CASKESSYEQYF. In DNA form, the CDR3 reads TGTGCCAGCAAAGAGAGCTCCTACGAGCAGTACTTC.

The chain joins TRBV7-9 to TRBJ1-3, with D maybe TRBD1 (5 bases). The V end lost 6 bases, the J end lost 0 bases, and 15 bases lay between the germline ends. CDR3 size: 16 residues. Germline V CDR1 and CDR2: SEHNR, FQNEAQ (reference sequence). Here the CDR3 reads CASSSGPQSSGNTIYF. CDR3 bases: TGTGCCAGCAGTTCGGGACCGCAAAGCTCTGGAAACACCATATATTTT.

The chain employs TRBV6-5 and TRBJ2-3; a possible D gene is TRBD1 (5 bases). The CDR3 extends over 15 amino acids. CDR1 and CDR2 (germline): MNHEY, SVGAGI. Trimming left V 5 bases short and J 2 bases short, with 14 bases between. CDR3 sequence reads: CASSPRQFSTDTQYF. DNA of the CDR3: TGTGCCAGCAGTCCCCGACAGTTCTCCACAGATACGCAGTATTTT.

The chain uses TRBV27 and TRBJ2-6; D ambiguous. CDR3 length: 17 amino acids. Per the germline V gene, CDR1 is MNHEY and CDR2 is SMNVEV (reference sequence). V was clipped by 5 bases and J by 2 bases, with 16 bases between them. CDR3 DNA sequence: TGTGCCAGCAGTCGAACCCTCAGTGCAACTGGGGCCAACGTCCTGACTTTC. Translated, it gives CASSRTLSATGANVLTF.

J is TRBJ2-7 and V is TRBV6-1, with 10 bases matching TRBD2. V shed 3 bases and J 6 bases; nucleotides not matched to a gene: 8. The CDR3 is 15 amino acids. Germline V lookup: CDR1 MNHNS, CDR2 SASEGT. The CDR3: CASSESGGAPREQYF. The CDR3 bases are TGTGCCAGCAGTGAGAGCGGGGGGGCCCCTCGCGAGCAGTACTTC.

The V call is TRBV19, the J call TRBJ2-2, with no clear D. CDR1 and CDR2 from the germline V gene are LNHDA and SQIVND (reference sequence). Trimming took 4 bases from V and 4 from J, leaving 7 bases between them. This CDR3 region has 13 residues. CDR3 in DNA: TGTGCCAGTAGTAGGAGTTTCACCGGGGAGCTGTTTTTT. Translation: CASSRSFTGELFF. The variable domain in full, with the rest retrieved from reference TRBV19 and TRBJ2-2, is DGGITQSPKYLFRKEGQNVTLSCEQNLNHDAMYWYRQDPGQGLRLIYYSQIVNDFQKGDIAEGYSVSREKKESFPLTVTSAQKNPTAFYLCASSRSFTGELFFGEGSRLTVL.

The V call is TRBV2, the J call TRBJ2-7; 8 nucleotides match TRBD1. Germline CDR1 and CDR2: SNHLY and FYNNEI. This CDR3 region has 15 residues. The J segment lost 8 bases and the V segment lost 6 bases, leaving 15 bases of the junction unmatched. The CDR3 spells CASSLPGQGFVKQYF. Here the CDR3 DNA reads TGTGCCAGCAGCCTACCCGGACAGGGATTCGTTAAGCAGTACTTC.

V usage is TRBV6-6 and J usage is TRBJ1-2; D remains unclear. Germline values: CDR1 MNHNY, CDR2 SVGAGI (reference sequence). Trimming left V 1 base short and J 6 bases short, with 9 bases between. The CDR3 runs to 13 residues. The CDR3 bases are TGTGCCAGCAGTTACTTCGAGGGTGATGGCTACACCTTC. It translates to CASSYFEGDGYTF.

The rearrangement joins TRBV7-9 to TRBJ2-3, with TRBD2 identical over 10 bases. Germline V gives CDR1 SEHNR, CDR2 FQNEAQ (reference sequence). V lost 5 bases and J lost 0; bases outside the gene matches: 11. CDR3 length: 18 residues. CDR3 residues: CASSTGLASALSTDTQYF. DNA of the CDR3: TGTGCCAGCAGCACGGGACTAGCGTCGGCCCTTAGCACAGATACGCAGTATTTT.

Details on this clone: The sample has other DNA sequences that encode this CDR3 too. The chain uses TRBV5-4 and TRBJ2-7; a weak D match, TRBD1 (5 bases). The CDR3 is made up of 12 amino acids. Germline assignment: CDR1 SGHNT and CDR2 YYREEE (reference sequence). Trimming cost V 3 bases and J 2 bases, with 6 bases left between them. Written as DNA, the CDR3 is TGTGCCAGCAGCTCGGACACCTACGAGCAGTACTTC. Amino acids: CASSSDTYEQYF.

The chain links TRBV6-5 to TRBJ2-3, with D possibly TRBD1 on 6 matching bases. Trimming took 0 bases from V and 1 from J, leaving 11 bases between them. This CDR3 has 16 amino acids. Germline V gene data show CDR1 as MNHEY and CDR2 as SVGAGI. CDR3 sequence: CASSYSAGERTDTQYF. The CDR3 region has the DNA TGTGCCAGCAGTTACTCCGCAGGGGAGCGCACAGATACGCAGTATTTT.